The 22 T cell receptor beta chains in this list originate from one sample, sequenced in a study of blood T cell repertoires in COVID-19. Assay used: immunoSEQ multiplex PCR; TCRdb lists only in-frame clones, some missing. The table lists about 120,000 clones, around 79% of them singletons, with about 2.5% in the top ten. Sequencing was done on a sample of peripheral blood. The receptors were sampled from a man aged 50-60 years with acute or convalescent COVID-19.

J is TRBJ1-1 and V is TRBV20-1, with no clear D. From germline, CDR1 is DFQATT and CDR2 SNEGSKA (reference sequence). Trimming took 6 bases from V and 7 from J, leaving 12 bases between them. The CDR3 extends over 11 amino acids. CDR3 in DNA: TGCAGTGCCGCTCAAGTCGGTGAAGCTTTCTTT. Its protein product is CSAAQVGEAFF.

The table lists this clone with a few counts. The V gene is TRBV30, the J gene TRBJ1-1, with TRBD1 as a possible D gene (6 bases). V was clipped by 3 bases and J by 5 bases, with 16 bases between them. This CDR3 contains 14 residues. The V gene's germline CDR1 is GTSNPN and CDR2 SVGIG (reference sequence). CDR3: CAWRGTSLETEAFF. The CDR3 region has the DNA TGTGCCTGGAGGGGGACATCCCTGGAGACTGAAGCTTTCTTT. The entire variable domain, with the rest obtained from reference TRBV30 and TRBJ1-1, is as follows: SQTIHQWPATLVQPVGSPLSLECTVEGTSNPNLYWYRQAAGRGLQLLFYSVGIGQISSEVPQNLSASRPQDRQFILSSKKLLLSDSGFYLCAWRGTSLETEAFFGQGTRLTVV.

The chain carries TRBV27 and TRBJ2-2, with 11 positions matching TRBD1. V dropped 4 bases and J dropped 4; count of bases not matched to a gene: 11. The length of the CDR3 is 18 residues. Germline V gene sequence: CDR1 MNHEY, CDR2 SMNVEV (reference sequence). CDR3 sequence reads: CASSSLLGTGGFTGELFF. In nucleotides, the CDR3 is TGTGCCAGCAGTTCCCTCCTTGGGACAGGGGGGTTCACCGGGGAGCTGTTTTTT.

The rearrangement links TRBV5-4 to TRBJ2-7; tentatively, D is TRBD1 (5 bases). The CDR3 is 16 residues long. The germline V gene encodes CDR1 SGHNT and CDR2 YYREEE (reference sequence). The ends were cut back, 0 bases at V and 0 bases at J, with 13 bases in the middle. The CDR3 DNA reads TGTGCCAGCAGCTTGGAGGTAGGGGCTAACTCCTACGAGCAGTACTTC. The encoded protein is CASSLEVGANSYEQYF.

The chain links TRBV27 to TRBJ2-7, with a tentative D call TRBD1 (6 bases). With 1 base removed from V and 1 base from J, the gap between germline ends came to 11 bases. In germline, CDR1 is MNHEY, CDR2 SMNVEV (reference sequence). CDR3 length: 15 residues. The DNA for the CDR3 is TGTGCCAGCAGTTTATACCCCGGACAGTCCTACGAGCAGTACTTC. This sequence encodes CASSLYPGQSYEQYF.

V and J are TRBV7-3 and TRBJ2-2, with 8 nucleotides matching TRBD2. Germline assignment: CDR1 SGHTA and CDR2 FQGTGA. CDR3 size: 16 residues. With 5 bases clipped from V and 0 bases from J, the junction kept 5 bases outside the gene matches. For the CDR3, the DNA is TGTGCCAGCAGCCGGGGGGGCCGTTCGAACACCGGGGAGCTGTTTTTT. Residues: CASSRGGRSNTGELFF.

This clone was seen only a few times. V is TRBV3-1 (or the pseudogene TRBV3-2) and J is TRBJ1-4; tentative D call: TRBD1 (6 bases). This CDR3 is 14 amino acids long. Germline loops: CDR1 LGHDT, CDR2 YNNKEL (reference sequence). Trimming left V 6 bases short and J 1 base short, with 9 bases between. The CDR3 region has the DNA TGTGCCAGCAGTCAGGGGAGAACTAATGAAAAACTGTTTTTT. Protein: CASSQGRTNEKLFF.

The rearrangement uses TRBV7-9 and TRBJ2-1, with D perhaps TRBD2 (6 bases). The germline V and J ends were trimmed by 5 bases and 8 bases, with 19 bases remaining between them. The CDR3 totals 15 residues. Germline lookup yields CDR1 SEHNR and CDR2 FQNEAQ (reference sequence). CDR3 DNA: TGTGCCAGCAGCCCGACCCTGGGACGGAGGGATGAGCAGTTCTTC. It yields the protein CASSPTLGRRDEQFF.

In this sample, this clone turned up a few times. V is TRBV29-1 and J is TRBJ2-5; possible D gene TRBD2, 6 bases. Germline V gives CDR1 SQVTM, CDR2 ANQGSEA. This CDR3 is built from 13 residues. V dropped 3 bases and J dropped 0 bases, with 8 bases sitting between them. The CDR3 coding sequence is TGCAGCGTTGATCGCGGGGACCAAGAGACCCAGTACTTC. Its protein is CSVDRGDQETQYF.

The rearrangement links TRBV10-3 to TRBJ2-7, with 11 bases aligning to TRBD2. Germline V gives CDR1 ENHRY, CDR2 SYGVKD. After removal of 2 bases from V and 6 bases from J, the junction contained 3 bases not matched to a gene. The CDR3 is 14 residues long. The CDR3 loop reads CAISETSGSVEQYF. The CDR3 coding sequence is TGTGCCATCAGTGAGACTAGCGGGAGTGTCGAGCAGTACTTC.

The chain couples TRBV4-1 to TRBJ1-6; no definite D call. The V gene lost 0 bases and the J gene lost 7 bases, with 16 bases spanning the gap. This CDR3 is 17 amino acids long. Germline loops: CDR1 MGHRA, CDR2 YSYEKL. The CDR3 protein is CASSQENKNKSNSPLHF. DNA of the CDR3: TGCGCCAGCAGCCAAGAAAATAAGAACAAGTCAAATTCACCCCTCCACTTT.

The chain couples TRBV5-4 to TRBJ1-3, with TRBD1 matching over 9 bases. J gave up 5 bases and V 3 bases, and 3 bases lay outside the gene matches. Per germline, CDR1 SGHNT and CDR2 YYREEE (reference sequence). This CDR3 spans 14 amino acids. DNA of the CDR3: TGTGCCAGCAGCTCAACAGGGGGCCGAAACACCATATATTTT. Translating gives CASSSTGGRNTIYF.

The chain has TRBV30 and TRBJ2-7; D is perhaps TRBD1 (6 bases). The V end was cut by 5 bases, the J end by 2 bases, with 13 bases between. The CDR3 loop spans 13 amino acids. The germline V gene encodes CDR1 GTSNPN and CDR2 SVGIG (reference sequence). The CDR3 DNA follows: TGTGCCTGGGGCCGGGACATTGCCTACGAGCAGTACTTC. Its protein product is CAWGRDIAYEQYF.

CDR3 residues: CASSPIKRTEAFF. The CDR3, as DNA: TGTGCCAGCTCACCAATAAAGAGGACTGAAGCTTTCTTT. The chain is built from TRBV18 and TRBJ1-1; D uncertain. CDR1 is KGHSH, CDR2 LQKENI, per germline. The CDR3 runs 13 residues. V lost 2 bases, J lost 5 bases, and 9 bases lay in between.

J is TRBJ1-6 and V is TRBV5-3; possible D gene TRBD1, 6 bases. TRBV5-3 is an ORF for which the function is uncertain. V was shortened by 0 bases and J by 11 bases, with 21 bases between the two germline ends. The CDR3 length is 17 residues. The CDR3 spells CARSLADSRQVIAPLHF. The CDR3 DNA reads TGTGCCAGAAGCTTGGCCGATAGTAGACAGGTTATTGCACCCCTCCACTTT.

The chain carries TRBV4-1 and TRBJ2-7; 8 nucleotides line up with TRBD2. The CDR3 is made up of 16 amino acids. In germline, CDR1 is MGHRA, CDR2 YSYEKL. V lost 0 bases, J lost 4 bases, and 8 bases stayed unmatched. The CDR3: CASSQERAGDVYEQYF. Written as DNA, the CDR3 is TGCGCCAGCAGCCAAGAAAGAGCGGGAGACGTTTACGAGCAGTACTTC.

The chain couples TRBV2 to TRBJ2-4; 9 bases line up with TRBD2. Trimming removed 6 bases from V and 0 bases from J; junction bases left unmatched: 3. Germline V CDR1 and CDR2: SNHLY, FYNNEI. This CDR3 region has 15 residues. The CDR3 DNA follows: TGTGCCAGCAGGACTAGCGGACTAGCCAAAAACATTCAGTACTTC. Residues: CASRTSGLAKNIQYF.

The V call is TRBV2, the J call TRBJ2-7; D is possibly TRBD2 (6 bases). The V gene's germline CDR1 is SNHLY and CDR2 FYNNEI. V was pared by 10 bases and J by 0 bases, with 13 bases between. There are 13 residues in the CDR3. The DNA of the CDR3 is TGTGCCACCCAAGGAGGGAGCTCCTACGAGCAGTACTTC. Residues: CATQGGSSYEQYF.

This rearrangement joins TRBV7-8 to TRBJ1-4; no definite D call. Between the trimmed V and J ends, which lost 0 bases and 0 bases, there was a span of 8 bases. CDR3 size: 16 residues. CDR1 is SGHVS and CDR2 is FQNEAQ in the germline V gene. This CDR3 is CASSLARGATNEKLFF. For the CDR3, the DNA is TGTGCCAGCAGCTTAGCGCGAGGTGCAACTAATGAAAAACTGTTTTTT.

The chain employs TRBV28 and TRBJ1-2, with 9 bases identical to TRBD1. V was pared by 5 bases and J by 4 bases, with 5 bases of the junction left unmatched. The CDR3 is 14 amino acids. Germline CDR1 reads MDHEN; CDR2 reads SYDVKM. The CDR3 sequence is CASSPGQGTYGYTF. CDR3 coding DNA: TGTGCCAGCAGTCCGGGACAGGGAACCTATGGCTACACCTTC.

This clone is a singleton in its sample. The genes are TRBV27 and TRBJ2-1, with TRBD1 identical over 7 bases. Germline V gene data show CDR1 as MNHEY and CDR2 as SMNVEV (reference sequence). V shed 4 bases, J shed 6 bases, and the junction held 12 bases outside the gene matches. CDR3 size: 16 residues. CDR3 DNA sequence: TGTGCCAGCAGTTCCCTCGGGACAGAGAATACCAATGAGCAGTTCTTC. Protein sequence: CASSSLGTENTNEQFF.

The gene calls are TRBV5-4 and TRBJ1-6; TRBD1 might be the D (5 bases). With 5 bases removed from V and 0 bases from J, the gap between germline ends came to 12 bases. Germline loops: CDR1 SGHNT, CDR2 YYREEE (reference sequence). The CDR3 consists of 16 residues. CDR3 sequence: CASRETASSYNSPLHF. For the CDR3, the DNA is TGTGCCAGCAGAGAGACAGCAAGCTCCTATAATTCACCCCTCCACTTT.